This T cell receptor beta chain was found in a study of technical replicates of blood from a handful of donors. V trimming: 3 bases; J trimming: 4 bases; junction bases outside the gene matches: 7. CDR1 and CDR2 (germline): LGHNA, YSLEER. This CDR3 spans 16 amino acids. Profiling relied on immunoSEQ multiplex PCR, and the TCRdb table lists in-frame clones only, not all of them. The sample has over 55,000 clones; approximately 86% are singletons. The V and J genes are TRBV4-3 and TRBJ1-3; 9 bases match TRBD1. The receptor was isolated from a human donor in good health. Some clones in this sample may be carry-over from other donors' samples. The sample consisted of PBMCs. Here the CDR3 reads CASSHGGDRVGNTIYF. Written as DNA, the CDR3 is TGCGCCAGCAGCCACGGAGGGGACAGGGTCGGAAACACCATATATTTT.